This T cell receptor beta chain was captured in a study of Ad26.COV2.S vaccination and SARS-CoV-2 variants. On the study more broadly: By the intramuscular route, Ad26.COV2.S was given once, or twice 56 days apart.

The CDR3 spans 15 residues. Per the germline V gene, CDR1 is SNHLY and CDR2 is FYNNEI. Study-wide results and caveats: People given the vaccine had a wider spike-specific TCR breadth than placebo recipients did.

The protocol was immunoSEQ multiplex PCR, while the TCRdb copy is restricted to in-frame clones and leaves out a portion. The sample comprises roughly 300,000 clones, about 88% of which are singletons, and 6.4% rests with the top ten. Regarding treatment: around 19 received Ad26.COV2.S at low or high dose, single or two shots; five or six received placebo; per-sample allocation not given. Sampling was done on day 63 after the first vaccine or placebo injection. This clone was counted a single time. Its antigen is unknown. A read error may produce the germline difference seen at one junction end. Specimen: peripheral blood, collected in a trial of Ad26.COV2.S vaccine versus placebo. The chain uses TRBV2 and TRBJ2-1, with D unclear. This clonotype was sampled from a person between 18 and 65 years old who received the Ad26.COV2.S COVID-19 vaccine or a placebo. The CDR3 DNA follows: TGTGCCAGCAGTGAAGGTCGGCAGTCCCCGAATGGGCAGTTCTTC. It translates to CASSEGRQSPNGQFF.